The 18 T cell receptor beta chains below all came from one sample that was sequenced in a study of human T cells and chemical hapten exposure. From the RACE reads, TCRdb called clonotypes with MiXCR, one entry per CDR3 protein. The profile covers about 120,000 distinct CDR3 sequences, with 10% to 12% appearing a single time and over 2% taken by the ten largest. Time point here: patch test 3, about 24 weeks after DPC sensitization. Treatment: therapeutic diphenylcyclopropenone sensitization with weekly scalp DPC. Material: whole blood, obtained in connection with sensitization to the hapten diphenylcyclopropenone (DPC). The receptor set was obtained from a woman aged 50 to 60 with alopecia areata. Some clones in this sample may be carry-over from other donors' samples.

This clonotype was counted ten times or more. V and J are TRBV20-1 and TRBJ2-1, with D perhaps given as TRBD1 or TRBD2 (5 bases each). The CDR3 extends over 12 amino acids. V was trimmed by 3 bases and J by 9 bases, leaving 12 bases between them. Germline loops: CDR1 DFQATT, CDR2 SNEGSKA (reference sequence). As DNA, the CDR3 is TGCAGTGCTAGCGGGACCCTGGGTGAGCAGTTCTTC. Protein product: CSASGTLGEQFF.

This sequence joins TRBV7-9 and TRBJ2-7, with D perhaps TRBD2 (7 bases). V lost 4 bases to trimming and J lost 2 bases, with 12 bases between them. Looked up from germline, CDR1 is SEHNR and CDR2 is FQNEAQ (reference sequence). This CDR3 comprises 14 residues. CDR3 sequence reads: CASSSEGGPYEQYF. CDR3 nucleotides: TGTGCCAGCAGCTCGGAGGGGGGGCCCTACGAGCAGTACTTC. The entire variable domain, with the rest obtained from reference TRBV7-9 and TRBJ2-7, is as follows: DTGVSQNPRHKITKRGQNVTFRCDPISEHNRLYWYRQTLGQGPEFLTYFQNEAQLEKSRLLSDRFSAERPKGSFSTLEIQRTEQGDSAMYLCASSSEGGPYEQYFGPGTRLTVT.

This clonotype was counted many times. CDR3 amino acids: CSVGEGPYEQYF. As DNA, the CDR3 is TGCAGCGTTGGAGAGGGACCCTACGAGCAGTACTTC. J is TRBJ2-7 and V is TRBV29-1; perhaps D is TRBD1 or TRBD2 (5 bases each). The CDR3 is 12 amino acids. Germline CDR1 and CDR2: SQVTM and ANQGSEA. V was pared by 4 bases and J by 2 bases, with 9 bases between.

The J gene is TRBJ1-1, the V gene TRBV29-1; 7 nucleotides line up with TRBD1. J was trimmed by 3 bases and V by 2 bases; bases with no gene match: 9. The CDR3 is 15 residues long. Germline CDR1 SQVTM, CDR2 ANQGSEA. The CDR3, as DNA: TGCAGCGTTGAAAGGGACAGCAGCTCTGACACTGAAGCTTTCTTT. Translation gives CSVERDSSSDTEAFF. Looking up the rest from reference TRBV29-1 and TRBJ1-1 gives the full variable domain: SAVISQKPSRDICQRGTSLTIQCQVDSQVTMMFWYRQQPGQSLTLIATANQGSEATYESGFVIDKFPISRPNLTFSTLTVSNMSPEDSSIYLCSVERDSSSDTEAFFGQGTRLTVV.

This clonotype occurred a few times. This rearrangement joins TRBV29-1 to TRBJ1-4, with TRBD1 matching over 9 bases. With V trimmed by 4 bases and J by 7 bases, 7 bases remained unmatched. This CDR3 spans 14 amino acids. Germline CDR1 SQVTM, CDR2 ANQGSEA. CDR3 in amino acids: CSVATGGAGEKLFF. CDR3 nucleotides: TGCAGCGTTGCTACAGGGGGCGCGGGTGAAAAACTGTTTTTT.

This clonotype was picked up many times. The chain couples TRBV7-2 to TRBJ2-1; D is unresolved. The CDR3 is 13 amino acids. Trimming stripped 5 bases from V and 8 bases from J, with 13 bases between. CDR1 and CDR2 from the germline V gene are SGHTA and FQGNSA. The CDR3 bases are TGTGCCAGCAGCCCCGGACCCCGCGATGAGCAGTTCTTC. Encoded protein: CASSPGPRDEQFF.

The rearrangement links TRBV28 to TRBJ2-3; TRBD2 is a possible D gene (5 bases). The CDR3 runs 18 residues. CDR1 MDHEN and CDR2 SYDVKM come from the germline V gene. Deletions cut 8 bases from V and 0 bases from J, with 24 bases between. The CDR3 reads CASSGSNPTLGSTDTQYF. CDR3 in DNA: TGTGCCAGCTCGGGGTCCAACCCCACTCTTGGCAGCACAGATACGCAGTATTTT.

The V and J genes are TRBV11-3 and TRBJ1-5, with 7 bases that match TRBD1. CDR1 is SGHNT and CDR2 is YENEEA in the germline V gene. The trim removed 1 base at V and 7 bases at J, leaving 13 bases unmatched. The CDR3 covers 17 residues. The CDR3 reads CASSLVPFDRAGQPQHF. CDR3 sequence (DNA): TGTGCCAGCAGCTTAGTCCCCTTCGACAGGGCTGGACAGCCCCAGCATTTT.

V gene TRBV28 combines with J gene TRBJ2-7, with D possibly matching TRBD1 (5 bases). Germline V CDR1 and CDR2: MDHEN, SYDVKM. The CDR3 contains 14 residues. Trimming removed 4 bases from V and 4 bases from J, with 14 bases in between. The CDR3 DNA is TGTGCCAGCAGTTCGGTCAGCTCAGGGTACGAGCAGTACTTC. Translated: CASSSVSSGYEQYF.

This chain uses TRBV12-3 or TRBV12-4 with TRBJ2-3; 9 bases are a match to TRBD1. The CDR3 has 15 residues. The trim removed 5 bases at V and 4 bases at J, leaving 7 bases unmatched. The CDR3 loop reads CASSKGQGAADTQYF. CDR3 bases: TGTGCCAGCAGTAAGGGACAGGGAGCGGCAGATACGCAGTATTTT.

Only a few counts were recorded for this clonotype. The rearrangement links TRBV4-2 to TRBJ1-1; a weak D match, TRBD1 (5 bases). Germline values: CDR1 LGHNA, CDR2 YNFKEQ. The CDR3 sequence is 14 residues long. V was pared by 1 base and J by 7 bases, with 13 bases between. DNA for the CDR3: TGTGCCAGCAGCCAAGGAGGGGACTTGGGTGAAGCTTTCTTT. Amino acids: CASSQGGDLGEAFF.

Written as DNA, the CDR3 is TGTGCCAGCAGCCCCGGACAGAGATTACTATATGGCTACACCTTC. Residues: CASSPGQRLLYGYTF. V is TRBV7-9 and J is TRBJ1-2, with D tentatively TRBD1 (6 bases). Germline V CDR1 and CDR2: SEHNR, FQNEAQ (reference sequence). The CDR3 is made up of 15 amino acids. Trimming cost V 5 bases and J 5 bases, with 18 bases left between them.

This clonotype has just a few counts. The V and J genes are TRBV2 and TRBJ2-3; possible D gene TRBD2, 5 bases. The CDR3 is 12 amino acids. V dropped 7 bases and J dropped 2 bases, with 7 bases sitting between them. CDR1 SNHLY and CDR2 FYNNEI come from the germline V gene. This CDR3 reads CASILDTDTQYF. The CDR3 DNA sequence: TGTGCCAGCATACTAGACACAGATACGCAGTATTTT.

There are many counts of this clonotype. In DNA form, the CDR3 reads TGCAGCGTTGAAGAGCAAGGACAGCAGAGGAATGAGCAGTTCTTC. Protein sequence: CSVEEQGQQRNEQFF. The chain recombines TRBV29-1 with TRBJ2-1; maybe TRBD1 (6 bases). The CDR3 runs 15 residues. Germline V gene lookup returns CDR1 SQVTM and CDR2 ANQGSEA. V gave up 0 bases and J gave up 7 bases, with 16 bases separating them.

A few counts support this clonotype. The chain joins TRBV7-3 to TRBJ1-2; perhaps TRBD1 as D (5 bases). The CDR3 loop spans 11 amino acids. V was pared by 8 bases and J by 4 bases, with 8 bases between. The germline V gene encodes CDR1 SGHTA and CDR2 FQGTGA. The CDR3: CASGGIYGYTF. The CDR3 DNA follows: TGTGCCAGCGGGGGGATCTATGGCTACACCTTC.

This clonotype showed up many times. V is TRBV12-3 or TRBV12-4 and J is TRBJ2-3; possibly TRBD2 for D (5 bases). The CDR3 contains 14 residues. Between the trimmed V and J ends, which lost 5 bases and 2 bases, there was a span of 11 bases. CDR3 region: CASSRLAYTDTQYF. CDR3 in DNA: TGTGCCAGCAGTCGCCTAGCCTACACAGATACGCAGTATTTT.

The V and J genes are TRBV4-3 and TRBJ2-1, with 8 bases fitting TRBD2. V gave up 1 base and J gave up 3 bases; unmatched junction bases: 5. The germline CDR1 and CDR2 sequences are LGHNA and YSLEER. The CDR3 covers 16 residues. CDR3 sequence reads: CASSQGAGVVYNEQFF. In nucleotides, the CDR3 is TGCGCCAGCAGCCAAGGAGCGGGAGTGGTCTACAATGAGCAGTTCTTC.

In its sample, this clonotype was seen many times. The rearrangement uses TRBV25-1 and TRBJ2-4; D possibly corresponds to TRBD2 (5 bases). This CDR3 spans 15 amino acids. Trimming took off 9 bases at V and 0 bases at J, with 15 bases between the two ends. CDR1 is MGHDK and CDR2 is SYGVNS in the germline V gene. The CDR3: CARYDGERAKNIQYF. CDR3 nucleotide sequence: TGTGCCAGATATGACGGGGAGAGAGCCAAAAACATTCAGTACTTC. Supplemented by reference TRBV25-1 and TRBJ2-4, the full variable domain reads EADIYQTPRYLVIGTGKKITLECSQTMGHDKMYWYQQDPGMELHLIHYSYGVNSTEKGDLSSESTVSRIRTEHFPLTLESARPSHTSQYLCARYDGERAKNIQYFGAGTRLSVL.